These T cell receptor beta chains were read from a single sample in a study of cytomegalovirus exposure and HLA in healthy donors. This table comes from immunoSEQ multiplex PCR, and its TCRdb copy is limited to in-frame clones, with some not included. The sample includes about 80,000 clones, approximately 79% of them seen just once. Sequencing was carried out using PBMCs. The receptors were gathered from a man between 25 and 39 years old in good health and CMV-seronegative. CDR3s leave out the opening cysteine and the closing phenylalanine or tryptophan. Fields, in order: J gene, V gene, CDR3 protein.

TRBJ2-6,TRBV5-1,ASSLATGTSGANVLT
TRBJ1-2,TRBV30,AWILGGGRYT
TRBJ1-6,TRBV9,ASSATGSFSYNSPLH
TRBJ2-7,TRBV7-2,ASSLGGPRGYEQY
TRBJ1-1,TRBV7-9,ASSPAGHRQTGEAF
TRBJ1-2,TRBV28,ASAGTDYGYT
TRBJ2-1,TRBV7-3,ASSPDRSSYNEQF
TRBJ1-1,TRBV5-6,ASSLEGAPNTEAF
TRBJ2-7,TRBV21-1,ASSKYRLPYEQY
TRBJ1-1,TRBV11-2,ASSLVKQGRRNTEAF
TRBJ2-2,TRBV6-5,ASKSYSDTGELF
TRBJ2-1,TRBV10-3,AIRLTSGGVNEQF
TRBJ2-1,TRBV6-1,ASSEGSGGFNEQF
TRBJ1-4,TRBV5-6,ASSLQGMQEKLF
TRBJ2-5,TRBV27,ASSQGSGETQY
TRBJ2-1,TRBV5-4,ASSLEGGLILANEQF
TRBJ1-4,TRBV5-6,ASSLVEGGKLF
TRBJ1-5,TRBV28,ASTQQGPQH
TRBJ2-5,TRBV7-9,ASSIRLGTGQIETQY
TRBJ1-4,TRBV5-4,ASSFSTGHQTNEKLF
TRBJ2-3,TRBV5-6,ASSLGGRADTQY
TRBJ2-7,TRBV4-2,ASSLNLGDRTEQY
TRBJ1-2,TRBV19,ASSPWDRVYGYT
TRBJ1-2,TRBV5-1,ASSLRDRNYGYT
TRBJ1-1,TRBV15,ATSRDIEAEAF
TRBJ1-2,TRBV28,ASNGVYGYT
TRBJ2-5,TRBV9,ASSVRSGRETQY
TRBJ2-1,TRBV10-1,ASSESTGRDLYNEQF
TRBJ1-2,TRBV5-4,ASSSKTELYGYT
TRBJ2-5,TRBV28,ASSFSGDTPGRTQY
TRBJ2-1,TRBV5-1,ASSPTGGCEQF
TRBJ1-1,TRBV12-5,ASAATYGESPSRTEAF
TRBJ1-2,TRBV6-1,ASSLYGYT
TRBJ2-7,TRBV9,ASSVGGSPQRQY
TRBJ2-1,TRBV15,ATSPRTSGRTTYNEQF
TRBJ2-5,TRBV5-8,ASSPDGGPRIGTQY
TRBJ1-2,TRBV6-4,ASSPQGGSGYT
TRBJ1-5,TRBV5-1,ASSLAPGTYGNQPQH
TRBJ2-1,TRBV10-3,AISERDEQF
TRBJ1-4,TRBV5-6,ASSLIADFATNEKLF
TRBJ2-5,TRBV5-4,ASSGDRGRETQY
TRBJ2-1,TRBV7-3,ASSLTAPSGGAYNEQF
TRBJ1-3,TRBV6-5,ASTNRGGDGNTIY
TRBJ2-3,TRBV6-1,ALGGNRGADTQY
TRBJ2-3,TRBV5-4,ASSWQGADTQY
TRBJ2-7,TRBV19,ASSIGTGTPGEQY
TRBJ1-6,TRBV30,AWSAGTGGLVPLH
TRBJ2-3,TRBV5-1,ASSRGGDLGHTQY
TRBJ1-2,TRBV2,ASSERGYGYT
TRBJ1-1,TRBV11-2,ASSLEARQEAF
TRBJ2-5,TRBV7-3,ASSLGTGIEETQY
TRBJ1-4,TRBV21-1,ASSTKDRATNEKLF
TRBJ1-1,TRBV6-1,ASIDRGGFTEAF
TRBJ2-3,TRBV9,ASSAQGAADTQY
TRBJ1-4,TRBV6-6,ASSNRRGEYEKLF